This TCR beta chain was recorded in a study of OX40 agonist ivuxolimab in advanced cancers. CDR1 and CDR2 from the germline V gene are SQVTM and ANQGSEA. The J segment lost 4 bases and the V segment lost 4 bases, leaving 5 bases of the junction unmatched. The CDR3 covers 14 residues. If patients had autoimmune disease history or systemic immunosuppression, they were excluded. Study results and limitations: Expanded clones were, on average, more numerous among CD8+ T cells than CD4+.

Generated by immunoSEQ multiplex PCR, the TCRdb table keeps only in-frame clones and is missing some. The profile shows tens of thousands of clones, 65% to 85% of them singletons. Concerning this clone itself: The antigen is not known.

V usage is TRBV29-1 and J usage is TRBJ2-2; 8 bases match TRBD2. The TCR comes from an adult with an advanced solid tumor such as melanoma, head and neck, liver or kidney cancer. This specimen consisted of CD4+ or CD8+ T cells sorted from blood, obtained in a trial of the OX40 agonist ivuxolimab. For the CDR3, the DNA is TGCAGCGTTGGATCGAGCGGGAGCACCGGGGAGCTGTTTTTT. This gives the protein CSVGSSGSTGELFF.